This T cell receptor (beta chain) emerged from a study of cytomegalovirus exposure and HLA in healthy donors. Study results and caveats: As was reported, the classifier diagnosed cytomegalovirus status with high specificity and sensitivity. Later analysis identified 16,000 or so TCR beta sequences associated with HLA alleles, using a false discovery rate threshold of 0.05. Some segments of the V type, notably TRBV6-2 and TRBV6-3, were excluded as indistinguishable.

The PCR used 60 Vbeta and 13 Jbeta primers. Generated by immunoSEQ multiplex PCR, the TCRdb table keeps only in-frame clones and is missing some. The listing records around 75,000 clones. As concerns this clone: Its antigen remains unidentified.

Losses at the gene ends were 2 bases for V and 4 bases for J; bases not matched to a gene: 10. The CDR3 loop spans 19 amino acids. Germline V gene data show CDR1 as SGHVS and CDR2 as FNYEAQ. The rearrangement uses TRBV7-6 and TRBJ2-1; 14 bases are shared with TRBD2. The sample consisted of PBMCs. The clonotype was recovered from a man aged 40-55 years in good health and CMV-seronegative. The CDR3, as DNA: TGTGCCAGCAGCTTAACGTCCCCCAGACTAGCGGGAGGGTACAATGAGCAGTTCTTC. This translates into CASSLTSPRLAGGYNEQFF. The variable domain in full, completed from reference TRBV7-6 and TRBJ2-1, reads GAGVSQSPRYKVTKRGQDVALRCDPISGHVSLYWYRQALGQGPEFLTYFNYEAQQDKSGLPNDRFSAERPEGSISTLTIQRTEQRDSAMYRCASSLTSPRLAGGYNEQFFGPGTRLTVL.